Each of the 31 T cell receptor beta chains below was sequenced from the same sample in a study of Graves' ophthalmopathy and Graves' hyperthyroidism. TCR beta CDR3 amplification used RNA transcripts. A first-round RT-PCR used HTBI primers, followed by a second-round multiplex PCR. One entry per CDR3 protein results from TCRdb running MiXCR on the multiplex PCR reads. In the table there are hundreds of thousands of distinct CDR3 sequences, about 40% of which are singletons. Sample: peripheral blood. These receptors were taken from an adult man with Graves' ophthalmopathy.

In this sample, this clonotype turned up a few times. A junction boundary mismatches the germline segment, possibly from a read error. This chain uses TRBV10-3 with TRBJ1-1; 8 bases are shared with TRBD1. Germline V gene data show CDR1 as ENHRY and CDR2 as SYGVKD. The CDR3 has 17 amino acids. Here the CDR3 DNA reads TGTGCCAGCAGTTATCGCCCTAGGACAGGGTTAATCACTGAAGCTTTCTTT. This gives the protein CASSYRPRTGLITEAFF.

The chain recombines TRBV30 with TRBJ1-1, with D unclear. The CDR3 is 13 residues long. Germline V gene data show CDR1 as GTSNPN and CDR2 as SVGIG (reference sequence). V was cut by 0 bases and J by 1 base, with 6 bases left in between. Here the CDR3 reads CAWSVQSNTEAFF. CDR3 nucleotide sequence: TGTGCCTGGAGTGTACAATCGAACACTGAAGCTTTCTTT.

This clonotype was observed a few times. This chain uses TRBV12-3 or TRBV12-4 with TRBJ2-2, with TRBD2 as a possible D gene (5 bases). This CDR3 is built from 14 residues. Trimming left V 10 bases short and J 1 base short, with 13 bases between. CDR3 sequence (DNA): TGTGCCAACACGGACGGACTGAACACCGGGGAGCTGTTTTTT. Translation: CANTDGLNTGELFF.

Note on this clonotype: This may be a read error, as it is one base from a much larger clone. This rearrangement joins TRBV20-1 to TRBJ2-5; D ambiguous. V was clipped by 3 bases and J by 5 bases, with 19 bases between them. The CDR3 runs to 15 residues. Germline V lookup: CDR1 DFQATT, CDR2 SNEGSKA (reference sequence). CDR3 in amino acids: CSASDPSGGRETQYF. The CDR3 coding sequence is TGCAGTGCTAGTGATCCTTCAGGCGGCCGGGAGACCCAGTACTTC.

This clonotype was seen many times. The chain uses TRBV12-3 or TRBV12-4 and TRBJ2-5; D gene unclear. This CDR3 region has 12 residues. V lost 4 bases and J 5 bases, leaving 8 bases between the germline ends. The CDR3 bases are TGTGCCAGCAGTTCTCAACTGGAGACCCAGTACTTC. Protein product: CASSSQLETQYF.

This clonotype was observed many times. The chain recombines TRBV7-2 with TRBJ1-3, with 7 bases matching TRBD1. The V segment lost 0 bases and the J segment 3 bases; nucleotides outside the gene matches: 5. Germline-derived CDR1 and CDR2 are SGHTA and FQGNSA. The CDR3 length is 16 residues. CDR3 protein: CASSLATTGIGNTIYF. The CDR3 nucleotides read TGTGCCAGCAGCTTAGCTACGACAGGGATTGGAAACACCATATATTTT. Complete variable domain (other parts from reference TRBV7-2 and TRBJ1-3): GAGVSQSPSNKVTEKGKDVELRCDPISGHTALYWYRQSLGQGLEFLIYFQGNSAPDKSGLPSDRFSAERTGGSVSTLTIQRTQQEDSAVYLCASSLATTGIGNTIYFGEGSWLTVV.

This clonotype was detected once. J is TRBJ1-1 and V is TRBV6-5, with 7 bases aligning to TRBD1. V was clipped by 0 bases and J by 3 bases; unmatched bases: 13. Germline-derived CDR1 and CDR2 are MNHEY and SVGAGI. The CDR3 covers 18 residues. CDR3 sequence: CASSYSITTGNGYTEAFF. The CDR3 DNA reads as TGTGCCAGCAGTTACTCGATAACGACAGGGAACGGCTACACTGAAGCTTTCTTT.

This clonotype was recorded many times. The chain couples TRBV20-1 to TRBJ1-2; D possibly corresponds to TRBD1 (5 bases). The CDR3 has 14 amino acids. Germline V lookup: CDR1 DFQATT, CDR2 SNEGSKA (reference sequence). Trimming took 5 bases from V and 5 from J, leaving 18 bases between them. CDR3 loop: CSASGTGGPYGYTF. CDR3 DNA sequence: TGCAGTGCTTCCGGAACGGGGGGACCTTATGGCTACACCTTC.

The V gene is TRBV6-2 or TRBV6-3, the J gene TRBJ1-1; D not resolved. V dropped 3 bases and J dropped 4 bases, with 9 bases sitting between them. CDR1 and CDR2 (germline): MNHEY, SVGEGT. This CDR3 is built from 13 residues. CDR3 protein: CASSYRGSTEAFF. The CDR3 region has the DNA TGTGCCAGCAGTTATCGAGGGAGCACTGAAGCTTTCTTT.

This clonotype was seen at least ten times. The chain is built from TRBV12-3 or TRBV12-4 and TRBJ1-5; tentatively, D is TRBD1 (5 bases). The CDR3 runs to 15 residues. Trimming removed 5 bases at V and 6 bases at J, with 17 bases between. Written as DNA, the CDR3 is TGTGCCAGCAGTGATGGCGGGACGCTAGCTCAGCCCCAGCATTTT. The encoded protein is CASSDGGTLAQPQHF.

For this clonotype: A much larger clone differs by one base, so this may be a read error. The chain uses TRBV5-1 and TRBJ2-5, with D perhaps TRBD1 (6 bases). This CDR3 has 14 residues. The germline V gene has CDR1 SGHRS and CDR2 YFSETQ. The CDR3: CASSAGQYPETQCF. The CDR3 DNA is TGCGCCAGCAGCGCCGGACAGTACCCGGAGACCCAGTGCTTC.

V usage is TRBV2 and J usage is TRBJ1-6, with TRBD1 identical over 9 bases. V was clipped by 1 base and J by 7 bases; unmatched bases: 2. Germline CDR1 and CDR2: SNHLY and FYNNEI. The CDR3 sequence is 15 residues long. The CDR3 region is CASSEGGQGNSPLHF. CDR3 DNA sequence: TGTGCCAGCAGTGAAGGAGGACAGGGGAATTCACCCCTCCACTTT.

In this sample, this clonotype turned up many times. The V and J genes are TRBV7-9 and TRBJ1-6, with TRBD1 matching over 10 bases. CDR1 is SEHNR, CDR2 FQNEAQ, per germline (reference sequence). This CDR3 has 16 amino acids. Germline trimming cut 5 bases from V and 9 bases from J; bases unmatched to any gene: 10. This CDR3 reads CASSNMDRGYGSPLHF. The CDR3 nucleotides are TGTGCCAGCAGCAATATGGACAGGGGGTACGGTTCACCCCTCCACTTT. Full variable domain (missing parts from reference TRBV7-9 and TRBJ1-6): DTGVSQNPRHKITKRGQNVTFRCDPISEHNRLYWYRQTLGQGPEFLTYFQNEAQLEKSRLLSDRFSAERPKGSFSTLEIQRTEQGDSAMYLCASSNMDRGYGSPLHFGNGTRLTVT.

This clonotype was picked up many times. This CDR3 is CSVEDFTGDHEQYF. The DNA for the CDR3 is TGCAGCGTTGAAGATTTTACAGGGGACCACGAGCAGTACTTC. This rearrangement joins TRBV29-1 to TRBJ2-7, with TRBD1 matching over 7 bases. V lost 0 bases to trimming and J lost 5 bases; unmatched junction nucleotides: 7. Per the germline V gene, CDR1 is SQVTM and CDR2 is ANQGSEA. CDR3 size: 14 residues.

The chain links TRBV29-1 to TRBJ2-5, with 12 positions matching TRBD2. This CDR3 contains 13 residues. The V and J ends lost 8 bases and 5 bases, in that order; junction bases with no gene match: 6. Germline assignment: CDR1 SQVTM and CDR2 ANQGSEA. The CDR3 sequence: CSRGLAGSETQYF. CDR3 nucleotides: TGCAGCCGCGGACTAGCGGGGTCGGAGACCCAGTACTTC.

This clonotype has just one count. V usage is TRBV10-3 and J usage is TRBJ2-3, with 11 positions matching TRBD2. This CDR3 contains 18 residues. Per germline, CDR1 ENHRY and CDR2 SYGVKD. The junction had 11 bases not matched to a gene; V was cut back by 4 bases and J by 2 bases. DNA of the CDR3: TGTGCCATCAGTGTTTCCTCCAGACTAGCGGGATTCACAGATACGCAGTATTTT. Protein product: CAISVSSRLAGFTDTQYF.

On this clonotype: One end of the junction varies from germline; a read error may be responsible. V usage is TRBV7-2 and J usage is TRBJ1-4, with a weak D call TRBD1 (6 bases). This CDR3 spans 16 amino acids. Per the germline V gene, CDR1 is SGHTA and CDR2 is FQGNSA. In nucleotides, the CDR3 is TGCGCCAGCAGCCATGGCTCGACAGGACAAAATGAAAAACTGTTTTTT. This gives the protein CASSHGSTGQNEKLFF.

This chain joins TRBV10-3 and TRBJ2-3; TRBD2 aligns across 13 bases. Looked up from germline, CDR1 is ENHRY and CDR2 is SYGVKD. Trimming cost V 6 bases and J 0 bases; bases outside gene matches: 6. The CDR3 runs 17 residues. CDR3 in amino acids: CAIRPPGLAGSTDTQYF. The DNA of the CDR3 is TGTGCCATCAGACCTCCGGGACTAGCGGGGAGCACAGATACGCAGTATTTT.

This clonotype has a handful of counts. The chain uses TRBV4-1 and TRBJ1-1; maybe TRBD1 (6 bases). The CDR3 covers 13 residues. V lost 1 base, J lost 6 bases, and 9 bases lay in between. Germline CDR1 MGHRA, CDR2 YSYEKL. CDR3 in DNA: TGCGCCAGCAGCCAAGGCCGGACAGCTGAAGCTTTCTTT. Its translation is CASSQGRTAEAFF.

This clonotype was seen at least ten times. V is TRBV15 and J is TRBJ1-5; D is ambiguous. The CDR3 has 12 amino acids. Per germline, CDR1 LNHNV and CDR2 YYDKDF (reference sequence). The V gene lost 0 bases and the J gene lost 4 bases, with 1 base spanning the gap. The CDR3 region is CATSRENQPQHF. Here the CDR3 DNA reads TGTGCCACCAGCAGAGAGAATCAGCCCCAGCATTTT.

This clonotype was seen a handful of times. The junction does not match germline at one end; this may be a read error. This chain's CDR3 is CASSHPTVANYGYTF. In DNA form, the CDR3 reads TGCGCCAGCAGCCACCCGACAGTAGCTAACTATGGCTACACCTTC. The chain joins TRBV7-8 to TRBJ1-2; a possible D gene is TRBD1 (5 bases). Germline-derived CDR1 and CDR2 are SGHVS and FQNEAQ. The CDR3 has 15 amino acids.

This clonotype was seen at least ten times. The J gene is TRBJ2-5, the V gene TRBV9; TRBD2 aligns across 15 bases. The CDR3 is 16 residues long. From germline, CDR1 is SGDLS and CDR2 YYNGEE. V trimming: 2 bases; J trimming: 2 bases; junction bases outside the gene matches: 1. This CDR3 is CASSVGLAGGQETQYF. The CDR3 DNA reads TGTGCCAGCAGCGTTGGACTAGCGGGAGGGCAAGAGACCCAGTACTTC. Drawing the rest from reference TRBV9 and TRBJ2-5, the complete variable domain is DSGVTQTPKHLITATGQRVTLRCSPRSGDLSVYWYQQSLDQGLQFLIQYYNGEERAKGNILERFSAQQFPDLHSELNLSSLELGDSALYFCASSVGLAGGQETQYFGPGTRLLVL.

This clonotype has a count of ten or more. The gene calls are TRBV29-1 and TRBJ2-1, with 7 bases fitting TRBD2. Germline V gene sequence: CDR1 SQVTM, CDR2 ANQGSEA. There are 15 residues in the CDR3. J was trimmed by 7 bases and V by 0 bases; bases with no gene match: 9. CDR3 protein: CSVEDLTSEYNEQFF. CDR3 coding DNA: TGCAGCGTTGAAGATCTTACTAGCGAGTATAATGAGCAGTTCTTC.

The rearrangement uses TRBV12-3 or TRBV12-4 and TRBJ1-4; the D gene is possibly TRBD1 (5 bases). The germline V and J ends were trimmed by 5 bases and 1 base, with 14 bases remaining between them. The CDR3 is 16 residues long. CDR3 coding DNA: TGTGCCAGCAGTCTGAACTGGGGGGGAACTAATGAAAAACTGTTTTTT. As protein: CASSLNWGGTNEKLFF.

The V and J genes are TRBV15 and TRBJ1-2; D might be TRBD1 (6 bases). The CDR3 spans 13 residues. Germline CDR1 and CDR2: LNHNV and YYDKDF (reference sequence). V was shortened by 1 base and J by 6 bases, with 9 bases between the two germline ends. In DNA, the CDR3 is TGTGCCACCAGCAGAGCCAGGGGCGATGGCTACACCTTC. Translated: CATSRARGDGYTF. Full variable domain (rest looked up from reference TRBV15 and TRBJ1-2): DAMVIQNPRYQVTQFGKPVTLSCSQTLNHNVMYWYQQKSSQAPKLLFHYYDKDFNNEADTPDNFQSRRPNTSFCFLDIRSPGLGDTAMYLCATSRARGDGYTFGSGTRLTVV.

This chain connects TRBV3-1 to TRBJ2-2, with 7 bases matching TRBD1. The CDR3 totals 15 residues. V was clipped by 9 bases and J by 7 bases; unmatched bases: 14. Germline lookup yields CDR1 LGHDT and CDR2 YNNKEL (reference sequence). The CDR3 DNA reads TGTGCCAGTCGAGGTAAAACAGGGGACAACGGGGAGCTGTTTTTT. This sequence encodes CASRGKTGDNGELFF. The full variable domain, completed using reference TRBV3-1 and TRBJ2-2, is DTAVSQTPKYLVTQMGNDKSIKCEQNLGHDTMYWYKQDSKKFLKIMFSYNNKELIINETVPNRFSPKSPDKAHLNLHINSLELGDSAVYFCASRGKTGDNGELFFGEGSRLTVL.

The sample holds many counts of this clonotype. The chain is built from TRBV9 and TRBJ2-5; no firm D call. V was cut by 0 bases and J by 2 bases, with 8 bases left in between. Germline values: CDR1 SGDLS, CDR2 YYNGEE. CDR3 size: 14 residues. The CDR3 loop is CASSVGWEQETQYF. DNA of the CDR3: TGTGCCAGCAGCGTAGGATGGGAACAAGAGACCCAGTACTTC.

The chain uses TRBV4-1 and TRBJ2-5, with TRBD1 identical over 8 bases. This CDR3 region has 15 residues. Germline values: CDR1 MGHRA, CDR2 YSYEKL. Trimming took 3 bases from V and 2 from J; bases not matched to a gene: 5. In nucleotides, the CDR3 is TGCGCCAGCAGCCATGACAGGGGTCTACAAGAGACCCAGTACTTC. Protein sequence: CASSHDRGLQETQYF.

Remarks on this clonotype: A much larger clonotype is one base distant, so this may be a read error. The missing conserved phenylalanine or tryptophan at the end of this CDR3 makes a read error likely. CDR3 residues: CASSQGLGQGVWPQHL. The CDR3 DNA reads TGCGCCAGCAGCCAAGGGTTGGGACAGGGTGTGTGGCCCCAGCATCTT. The gene calls are TRBV4-3 and TRBJ1-5, with 9 bases lining up with TRBD1. Germline CDR1 is LGHNA and CDR2 is YSLEER. The CDR3 sequence is 16 residues long. J gave up 9 bases and V 1 base, and 10 bases lay outside the gene matches.

Regarding this clonotype: A much larger clone lies one base from this, so it may be a read error. This chain connects TRBV10-3 to TRBJ2-7; 7 nucleotides agree with TRBD2. CDR3 size: 15 residues. Germline assignment: CDR1 ENHRY and CDR2 SYGVKD. Trimming cost V 0 bases and J 7 bases; bases outside gene matches: 9. The CDR3 sequence is CAISESGEGLGEQYF. The CDR3 DNA is TGTGCCATCAGTGAGTCCGGGGAGGGTTTGGGAGAGCAGTACTTC.

The gene calls are TRBV7-3 and TRBJ2-7; 9 positions agree with TRBD1. The DNA end is a closer match to TRBJ2-1, so the J assignment may be wrong. Germline CDR1 and CDR2: SGHTA and FQGTGA. The CDR3 covers 17 residues. The CDR3 spells CASSVHGTGRTYNEQFF. CDR3 DNA sequence: TGTGCCAGCAGCGTTCACGGGACAGGGCGAACCTACAATGAGCAGTTCTTC.